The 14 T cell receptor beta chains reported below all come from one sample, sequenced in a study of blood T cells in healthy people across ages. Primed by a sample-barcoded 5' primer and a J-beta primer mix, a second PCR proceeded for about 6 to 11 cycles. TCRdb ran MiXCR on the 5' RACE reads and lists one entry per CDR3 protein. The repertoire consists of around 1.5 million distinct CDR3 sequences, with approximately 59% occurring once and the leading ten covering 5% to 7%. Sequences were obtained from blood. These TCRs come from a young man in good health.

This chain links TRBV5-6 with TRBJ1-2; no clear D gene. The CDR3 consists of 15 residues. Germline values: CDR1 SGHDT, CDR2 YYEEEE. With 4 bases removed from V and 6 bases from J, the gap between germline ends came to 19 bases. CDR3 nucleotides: TGTGCCAGCAGCCTCCCGACGAGCCTCTGGGATGGCTACACCTTC. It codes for CASSLPTSLWDGYTF. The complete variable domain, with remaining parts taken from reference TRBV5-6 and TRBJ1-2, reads DAGVTQSPTHLIKTRGQQVTLRCSPKSGHDTVSWYQQALGQGPQFIFQYYEEEERQRGNFPDRFSGHQFPNYSSELNVNALLLGDSALYLCASSLPTSLWDGYTFGSGTRLTVV.

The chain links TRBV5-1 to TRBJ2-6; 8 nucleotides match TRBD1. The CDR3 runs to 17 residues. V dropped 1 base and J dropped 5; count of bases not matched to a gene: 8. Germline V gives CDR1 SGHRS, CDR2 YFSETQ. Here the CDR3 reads CASSLQGARGRANVLTF. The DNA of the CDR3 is TGCGCCAGCAGCTTGCAGGGGGCGCGCGGAAGGGCCAACGTCCTGACTTTC.

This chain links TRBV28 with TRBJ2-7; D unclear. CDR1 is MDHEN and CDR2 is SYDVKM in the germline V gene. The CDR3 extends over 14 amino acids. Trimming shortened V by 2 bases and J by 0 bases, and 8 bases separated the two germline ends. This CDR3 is CASSLESSSYEQYF. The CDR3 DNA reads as TGTGCCAGCAGTTTAGAAAGTAGCTCCTACGAGCAGTACTTC.

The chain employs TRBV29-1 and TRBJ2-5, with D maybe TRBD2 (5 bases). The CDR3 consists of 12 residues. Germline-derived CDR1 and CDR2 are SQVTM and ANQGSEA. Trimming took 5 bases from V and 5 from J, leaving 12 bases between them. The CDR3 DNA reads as TGCAGCGTTAGGGAGCAGAGGGAGACCCAGTACTTC. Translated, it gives CSVREQRETQYF.

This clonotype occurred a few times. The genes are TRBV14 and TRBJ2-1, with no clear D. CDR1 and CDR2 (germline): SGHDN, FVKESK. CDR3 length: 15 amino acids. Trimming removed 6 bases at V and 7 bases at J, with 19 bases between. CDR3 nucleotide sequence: TGTGCCAGCAGTTCGCGACGATCGGGTGTGAATGAGCAGTTCTTC. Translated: CASSSRRSGVNEQFF.

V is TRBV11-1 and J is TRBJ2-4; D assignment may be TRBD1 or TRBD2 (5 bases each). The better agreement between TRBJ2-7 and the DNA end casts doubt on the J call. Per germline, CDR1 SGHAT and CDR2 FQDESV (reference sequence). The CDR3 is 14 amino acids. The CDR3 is CASSLVARGYEQYF. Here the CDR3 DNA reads TGTGCCAGCAGCTTAGTGGCGAGGGGCTACGAGCAGTACTTC.

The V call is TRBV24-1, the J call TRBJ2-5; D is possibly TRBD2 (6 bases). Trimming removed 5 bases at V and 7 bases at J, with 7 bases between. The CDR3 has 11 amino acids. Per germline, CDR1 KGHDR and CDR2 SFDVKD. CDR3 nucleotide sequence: TGTGCCACCAGTGGGGGAGGGACCCAGTACTTC. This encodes CATSGGGTQYF.

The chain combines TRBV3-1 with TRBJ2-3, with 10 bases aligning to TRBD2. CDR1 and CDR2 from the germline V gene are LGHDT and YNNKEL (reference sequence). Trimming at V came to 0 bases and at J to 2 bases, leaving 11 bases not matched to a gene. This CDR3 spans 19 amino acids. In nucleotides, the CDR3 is TGTGCCAGCAGCCAAGAAGGGGGACTAGCGCCCTCCCACACAGATACGCAGTATTTT. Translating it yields CASSQEGGLAPSHTDTQYF.

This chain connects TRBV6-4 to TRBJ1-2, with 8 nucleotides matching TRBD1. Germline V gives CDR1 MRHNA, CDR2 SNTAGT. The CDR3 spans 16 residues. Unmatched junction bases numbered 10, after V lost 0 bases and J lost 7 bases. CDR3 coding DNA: TGTGCCAGCAGTGACTCCGAGACAGGGGATAAGTCTGGCTACACCTTC. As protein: CASSDSETGDKSGYTF.

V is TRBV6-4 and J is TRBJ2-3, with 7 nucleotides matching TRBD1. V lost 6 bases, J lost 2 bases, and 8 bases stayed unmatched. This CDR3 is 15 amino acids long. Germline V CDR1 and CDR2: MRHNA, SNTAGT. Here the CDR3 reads CASSAGTADTDTQYF. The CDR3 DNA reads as TGTGCCAGCAGCGCCGGGACAGCGGACACAGATACGCAGTATTTT.

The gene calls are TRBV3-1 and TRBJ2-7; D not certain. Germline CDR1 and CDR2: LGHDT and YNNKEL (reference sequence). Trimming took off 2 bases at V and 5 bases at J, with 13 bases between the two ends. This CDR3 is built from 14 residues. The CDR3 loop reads CASSQKGIGNEQYF. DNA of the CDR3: TGTGCCAGCAGCCAAAAAGGGATAGGCAACGAGCAGTACTTC.

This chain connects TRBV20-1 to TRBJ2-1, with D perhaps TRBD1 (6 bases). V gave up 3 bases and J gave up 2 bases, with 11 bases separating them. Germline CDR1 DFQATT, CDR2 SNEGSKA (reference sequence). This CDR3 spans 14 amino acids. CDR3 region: CSASPGAAYNEQFF. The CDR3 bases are TGCAGTGCTAGCCCAGGGGCCGCCTACAATGAGCAGTTCTTC.

CDR3 DNA: TGTGCCAGCAACCCGCCTTCGTACAAAGGAACTGATAATTCACCCCTCCACTTT. It is translated as CASNPPSYKGTDNSPLHF. The chain carries TRBV21-1 and TRBJ1-6. TRBV21-1 is shown as a pseudogene. This CDR3 is 18 amino acids long.

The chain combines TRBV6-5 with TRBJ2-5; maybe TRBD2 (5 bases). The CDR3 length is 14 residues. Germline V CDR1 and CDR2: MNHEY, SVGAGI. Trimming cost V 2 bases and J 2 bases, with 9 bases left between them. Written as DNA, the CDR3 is TGTGCCAGCAGTTACACACGGGGACAAGAGACCCAGTACTTC. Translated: CASSYTRGQETQYF.